The source of this T cell receptor beta chain is a study of radiation and T cells in renal cell carcinoma. Study conclusions and caveats: In blood, top tumor clones expanded by 2 weeks, shrinking by 4.

Germline V gene lookup returns CDR1 SQVTM and CDR2 ANQGSEA. Trimming removed 6 bases at V and 1 base at J, with 9 bases between. There are 12 residues in the CDR3. Assay used: immunoSEQ multiplex PCR; TCRdb lists only in-frame clones, some missing. The sample consists of 150,000 to 200,000 clones, 88% of them appearing once. Time point in this sample: blood 4 weeks post-SBRT, at nephrectomy. Regarding treatment: 15 Gy SBRT to primary tumor, nephrectomy 4 weeks later. On this clone: Its target is unknown.

The TCR sequence derives from a woman aged 50 to 60 with renal cell carcinoma. The chain couples TRBV29-1 to TRBJ1-1; D gene uncertain. Sample: blood, taken from a patient whose treatment included radiotherapy and nephrectomy. CDR3 sequence (DNA): TGCAGCGTAACCGCGTCGAACACTGAAGCTTTCTTT. This codes for CSVTASNTEAFF.